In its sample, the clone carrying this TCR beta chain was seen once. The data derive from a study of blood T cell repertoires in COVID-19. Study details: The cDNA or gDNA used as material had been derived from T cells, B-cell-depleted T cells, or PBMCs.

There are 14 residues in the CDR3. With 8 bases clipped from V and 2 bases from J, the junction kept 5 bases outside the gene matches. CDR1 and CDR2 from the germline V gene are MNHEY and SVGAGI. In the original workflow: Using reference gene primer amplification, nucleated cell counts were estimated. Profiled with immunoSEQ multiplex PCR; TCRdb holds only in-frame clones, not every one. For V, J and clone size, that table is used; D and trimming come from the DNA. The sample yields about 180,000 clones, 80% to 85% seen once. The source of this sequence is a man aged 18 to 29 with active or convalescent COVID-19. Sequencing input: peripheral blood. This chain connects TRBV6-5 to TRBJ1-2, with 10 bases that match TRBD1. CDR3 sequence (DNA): TGTGCCAGCCCACGGACAGGGGGGAACTATGGCTACACCTTC. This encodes CASPRTGGNYGYTF.